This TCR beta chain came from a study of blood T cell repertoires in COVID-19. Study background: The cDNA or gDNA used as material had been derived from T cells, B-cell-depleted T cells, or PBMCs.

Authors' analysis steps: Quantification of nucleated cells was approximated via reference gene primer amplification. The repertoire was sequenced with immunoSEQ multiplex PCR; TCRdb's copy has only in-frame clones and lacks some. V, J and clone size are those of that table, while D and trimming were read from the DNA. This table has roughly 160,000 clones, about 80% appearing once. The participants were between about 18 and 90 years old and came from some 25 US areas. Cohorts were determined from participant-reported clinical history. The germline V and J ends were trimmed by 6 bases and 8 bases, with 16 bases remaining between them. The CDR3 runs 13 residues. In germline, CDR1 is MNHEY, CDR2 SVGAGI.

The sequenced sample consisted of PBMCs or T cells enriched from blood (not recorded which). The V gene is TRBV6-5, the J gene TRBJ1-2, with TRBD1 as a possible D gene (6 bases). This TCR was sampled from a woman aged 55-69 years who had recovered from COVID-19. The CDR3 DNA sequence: TGTGCCAGCAGATCTACAGGGCTGGGAGGCTACACCTTC. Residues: CASRSTGLGGYTF.